These T cell receptor beta chains were read from a single sample in a study of CD8 T cells in ankylosing spondylitis. TCRdb called the 5' RACE reads again in MiXCR, with one record for every CDR3 protein. The sample lists under 300,000 distinct CDR3 sequences; over 8.5% were seen once. The material sequenced was blood, either unsorted or a sorted T cell fraction (not recorded which). Receptors were obtained from a male donor with ankylosing spondylitis or in good health (not recorded which). Each CDR3 is given with its conserved first and last residue. D genes are given only for firm matches. The size of a clone is reported for some rows only, either as once, few or many, or as a class for expanded clones.

14 NA many TRBJ2-7 TRBV20-1 CSARDYKDRNEQYF TGCAGTGCTAGAGATTACAAGGATAGGAACGAGCAGTACTTC
12 NA NA TRBJ2-2 TRBV15 CATSRLTGELFF TGTGCCACCAGCAGACTTACCGGGGAGCTGTTTTTT
12 NA many TRBJ1-2 TRBV30 CAWNPLFYGYTF TGTGCCTGGAATCCGCTATTCTATGGCTACACCTTC
13 TRBD1 many TRBJ2-2 TRBV5-8 CASSQTGTGELFF TGTGCCAGCAGCCAGACAGGGACCGGGGAGCTGTTTTTT
14 NA many TRBJ2-7 TRBV7-8 CASSLMGVPHEQYF TGTGCCAGCAGCTTAATGGGTGTCCCCCACGAGCAGTACTTC
15 TRBD1 many TRBJ1-5 TRBV7-2 CASSLQGTGNQPQHF TGTGCCAGCAGCTTACAAGGGACAGGGAATCAGCCCCAGCATTTT
13 NA many TRBJ2-3 TRBV7-2 CASSLGGVRSQYF TGTGCCAGCAGCTTAGGGGGGGTCCGCTCGCAGTATTTT
16 NA few TRBJ1-4 TRBV7-4 CASSLPHRVTNEKLFF TGTGCCAGCAGCTTACCACACAGGGTCACTAATGAAAAACTGTTTTTT
15 NA many TRBJ2-2 TRBV2 CASSDELANTGELFF TGTGCCAGCAGTGATGAGCTAGCGAACACCGGGGAGCTGTTTTTT
18 TRBD2 many TRBJ2-2 TRBV11-2 CASSAGLAVNANTGELFF TGTGCCAGCAGCGCGGGACTAGCGGTGAACGCGAACACCGGGGAGCTGTTTTTT
16 NA many TRBJ1-2 TRBV7-8 CASSLSFVLGAHGYTF TGTGCCAGCAGCTTAAGTTTCGTATTGGGGGCCCACGGCTACACCTTC
12 TRBD1 many TRBJ1-2 TRBV5-1 CASSTTGDGYTF TGCGCCAGCAGCACGACAGGGGACGGCTACACCTTC
14 NA many TRBJ2-3 TRBV12-3/TRBV12-4 CASSFPEGTRTQYF TGTGCCAGCAGTTTCCCGGAGGGGACCAGGACGCAGTATTTT
13 NA many TRBJ1-3 TRBV30 CAWSGGNEYTIYF TGTGCCTGGAGTGGGGGGAATGAGTACACCATATATTTT
16 NA many TRBJ2-1 TRBV15 CATSSGGGLSYNEQFF TGTGCCACCAGCAGCGGGGGAGGACTTTCCTACAATGAGCAGTTCTTC
16 NA many TRBJ1-1 TRBV5-4 CASSFLRPPGATEAFF TGTGCCAGCAGCTTCCTAAGGCCCCCGGGGGCCACTGAAGCTTTCTTT
15 TRBD1 few TRBJ2-2 TRBV10-3 CASSGTGGETGELFF TGTGCCAGCTCCGGGACAGGGGGCGAAACCGGGGAGCTGTTTTTT
16 NA many TRBJ2-1 TRBV7-9 CASSLGSGTLRNEQFF TGTGCCAGCAGCTTGGGTTCCGGGACCCTCAGGAATGAGCAGTTCTTC
15 TRBD2 NA TRBJ2-1 TRBV12-3/TRBV12-4 CASSTTSGFYNEQFF TGTGCCAGCAGTACGACTAGCGGGTTCTACAATGAGCAGTTCTTC
12 NA many TRBJ2-1 TRBV7-2 CASSPQKNEQFF TGTGCCAGCAGCCCGCAGAAGAATGAGCAGTTCTTC
15 TRBD1 NA TRBJ1-2 TRBV6-1 CASSEPGTGGNGYTF TGTGCCAGCAGTGAGCCGGGGACAGGGGGAAACGGCTACACCTTC
16 NA many TRBJ2-2 TRBV20-1 CSARAGASAGNGELFF TGCAGTGCTAGAGCTGGTGCCTCCGCAGGGAACGGGGAGCTGTTTTTT
15 TRBD2 few TRBJ2-1 TRBV7-9 CASSPGGAYYNEQFF TGTGCCAGCAGCCCCGGGGGGGCGTACTACAATGAGCAGTTCTTC
15 TRBD2 many TRBJ2-7 TRBV7-2 CASSLTSGTGYEQYF TGTGCCAGCAGCTTAACTAGCGGGACAGGTTACGAGCAGTACTTC
15 TRBD2 many TRBJ2-7 TRBV20-1 CSAIPSGRAAVEQYF TGCAGTGCTATCCCTAGCGGGAGGGCTGCGGTCGAGCAGTACTTC
14 NA many TRBJ1-1 TRBV29-1 CSGTLSYPNTEAFF TGCAGCGGGACCCTCAGTTATCCGAACACTGAAGCTTTCTTT
15 TRBD1 many TRBJ2-1 TRBV6-5 CASSYGTGGYNEQFF TGTGCCAGCAGTTACGGGACAGGGGGCTACAATGAGCAGTTCTTC
13 TRBD2 many TRBJ2-1 TRBV29-1 CSVVGLAGDEQFF TGCAGCGTTGTGGGACTAGCGGGGGATGAGCAGTTCTTC